There are a few counts of the clone carrying this T cell receptor (beta chain). Its antigen is currently unknown. The unexposed donors gave CD4+ T cells in about 2011-2018, prior to COVID-19. The data originate from a study of CD4 T cells in relation to SARS-CoV-2 and coronaviruses. General study results and limits: Roughly 65% of donors had memory CD4+ clonotypes crossrecognizing SARS-CoV-2 and common cold coronavirus spike. Samples before the pandemic and after infection were not matched within any donor.

This CDR3 is built from 13 residues. Trimming took off 0 bases at V and 2 bases at J, with 3 bases between the two ends. CDR1 SGDLS and CDR2 YYNGEE come from the germline V gene. Data came from immunoSEQ multiplex PCR; TCRdb stores just in-frame clones and leaves some out. This repertoire shows tens of thousands of clones, 86% found once; its top ten account for roughly 1.5%. The origin of this receptor is a human donor in good health. The J gene is TRBJ2-1, the V gene TRBV9; D ambiguous. The sequencing input was memory CD4+ T cells from PBMCs. The CDR3 is CASSVDPYNEQFF. The DNA for the CDR3 is TGTGCCAGCAGCGTAGACCCCTACAATGAGCAGTTCTTC.